The rows below give T cell receptor beta chains drawn from one sample of a study of Graves' ophthalmopathy and Graves' hyperthyroidism. TCRdb called the multiplex PCR reads again in MiXCR, with one record for every CDR3 protein. The sample records a few hundred thousand distinct CDR3 sequences, roughly 15% being singletons. The sequenced sample consisted of peripheral blood. These TCRs come from an adult woman with stable Graves' hyperthyroidism. Each CDR3 is given with its conserved first and last residue.

j_call v_call cdr3_aa
TRBJ2-7 TRBV29-1 CSVSGVNNEQYF
TRBJ1-5 TRBV19 CASSGIQGAGNQPQHF
TRBJ2-2 TRBV5-1 CASSLDTSGFTGELFF
TRBJ1-1 TRBV6-1 CASSGSPGKTEAFF
TRBJ1-1 TRBV6-2/TRBV6-3 CASIPAAGANIKNTEAFF
TRBJ2-5 TRBV12-3/TRBV12-4 CASSDYPGETQYF
TRBJ2-2 TRBV5-5 CASSMSSGLAVKELFF
TRBJ2-5 TRBV28 CASSLSNGETQYF
TRBJ2-7 TRBV6-2/TRBV6-3 CASLTSGSSYEQYF
TRBJ1-6 TRBV7-9 CASSLGTENSPLHF
TRBJ2-5 TRBV19 CASRDAGGPRGLATQYF
TRBJ1-1 TRBV7-8 CASSLGGRGRSTEAFF
TRBJ2-5 TRBV4-2 CASALIGTSTQETQYF
TRBJ1-5 TRBV7-9 CASSLGREEQPQHF
TRBJ1-1 TRBV28 CASSLSGIGTEAFF
TRBJ2-2 TRBV28 CASSSLAGGSGTGELFF
TRBJ1-3 TRBV12-3/TRBV12-4 CASSLKTDTLSGNTIYF
TRBJ2-7 TRBV7-2 CASSSLAATEQYF
TRBJ2-6 TRBV6-5 CASYRGRGSGANVLTF
TRBJ2-7 TRBV6-1 CASSEALGGLNSYEQYF
TRBJ2-2 TRBV3-1 CASSQDKVVAGELFF
TRBJ2-5 TRBV20-1 CSARDMLTSGIQETQYF
TRBJ2-7 TRBV11-3 CASSLVGVWDREGWGSYEQYF
TRBJ2-5 TRBV6-5 CASSQLRGETQYF
TRBJ1-5 TRBV6-4 CASTEGIVYSNQPQHF
TRBJ2-7 TRBV30 CAFRDNTRSYEQYF
TRBJ2-7 TRBV7-8 CASSRGGNPYEQYF
TRBJ2-6 TRBV12-3/TRBV12-4 CASSQDPTGPGANVLTF
TRBJ2-7 TRBV20-1 CSSSGRSRYEQYF
TRBJ1-1 TRBV30 CAWSVAILGQGAAFF
TRBJ1-5 TRBV12-3/TRBV12-4 CASSPSHHQGAGNQPQHF
TRBJ2-7 TRBV29-1 CSVDSGGEQYF
TRBJ2-2 TRBV5-1 CASSLSTPPGELFF
TRBJ1-2 TRBV27 CASSPGVGDHYGYTF
TRBJ2-7 TRBV12-3/TRBV12-4 CASSYLSSYEQYF
TRBJ2-7 TRBV6-5 CASSYRQSGRIHYEQYF
TRBJ1-1 TRBV24-1 CATSARGAGDTEAFF
TRBJ2-7 TRBV7-1 CASSSRPSYEQYF
TRBJ2-5 TRBV6-1 CASSASSGGRAQYF
TRBJ2-5 TRBV18 CASSPTRGAETQYF
TRBJ1-1 TRBV7-6 CASSETGGYNTEAFF
TRBJ1-1 TRBV29-1 CSGGQGGSGTEAFF
TRBJ2-5 TRBV6-1 CASSQPGLAGPKYF
TRBJ2-7 TRBV10-2 CATRGVAGVREQYF
TRBJ2-7 TRBV5-1 CASSWITQGYEQYF
TRBJ2-7 TRBV4-1 CASSPQDSYEQYF
TRBJ2-5 TRBV11-2 CASSLGMRGTQYF
TRBJ2-2 TRBV5-1 CASSGPTNGGTGELFF
TRBJ1-2 TRBV6-5 CASSFFWDRGDEVYGYTF
TRBJ2-7 TRBV7-8 CASSLLGTVSYEQYF
TRBJ2-7 TRBV11-2 CASSSQRAYEQYF
TRBJ2-7 TRBV11-2 CASSLADLYEQYF
TRBJ2-5 TRBV20-1 CSASRDGQGTQYF
TRBJ1-2 TRBV19 CASSIRDMNYGYTF
TRBJ1-1 TRBV28 CASRLQGATEAFF